Listed below are T cell receptor beta chains from one sample, sequenced in a study of blood T cells in healthy people across ages. Via MiXCR, TCRdb re-called the 5' RACE reads, giving one row per CDR3 protein. The repertoire consists of over a million distinct CDR3 sequences, with less than 50% occurring once and the leading ten covering 18%. The sample comprised blood. The receptor source for this set is a woman aged 60 to 75 in good health. Each CDR3 is given with its conserved first and last residue. A D gene is named only where the DNA matches it firmly. Clone sizes are given selectively: once, few, many, or a class where the clone is expanded.

CDR3 length	clone size	J gene	D gene	V gene	CDR3 DNA	CDR3 protein
14	-	TRBJ1-5	TRBD1	TRBV28	TGTGCCAGCAGTCCAACACAGGGGAATCAGCCCCAGCATTTT	CASSPTQGNQPQHF
17	-	TRBJ2-3	-	TRBV21-1	TGTGCCAGCAGCCCTCGTGATAGCGGATCTAGCACAGATACGCAGTATTTT	CASSPRDSGSSTDTQYF
13	few	TRBJ2-5	-	TRBV20-1	TGCAGTGCTAGACCCGTCGGGCTGGAGACCCAGTACTTC	CSARPVGLETQYF
16	-	TRBJ1-1	-	TRBV18	TGTGCCAGCTCACCACCCATTCGGGGAGGGAACACTGAAGCTTTCTTT	CASSPPIRGGNTEAFF
16	-	TRBJ2-2	-	TRBV6-1	TGTGCCAGCACTATGAGCGGGCCGACGAACACCGGGGAGCTGTTTTTT	CASTMSGPTNTGELFF
14	-	TRBJ2-5	-	TRBV5-1	TGCGCCAGCAGCTTGGAGGACGGCGAAGAGACCCAGTACTTC	CASSLEDGEETQYF
13	few	TRBJ2-7	-	TRBV15	TGTGCCACTTCATTCAGAAATTCCTACGAGCAGTACTTC	CATSFRNSYEQYF
13	few	TRBJ1-1	TRBD1	TRBV10-3	TGTGCCACCGAGACAGGGATGGACACTGAAGCTTTCTTT	CATETGMDTEAFF
13	-	TRBJ2-7	-	TRBV15	TGTGCCACCAGCAGACAGGCAGGGCTCGAGCAGTACTTC	CATSRQAGLEQYF
13	few	TRBJ2-5	-	TRBV28	TGTGCCAGCAGTCCCCGGGACAAAGAGACCCAGTACTTC	CASSPRDKETQYF
11	-	TRBJ1-2	-	TRBV30	TGTGCCTGGAGACAGAGCGATGGCTACACCTTC	CAWRQSDGYTF
13	-	TRBJ2-3	-	TRBV20-1	TGCAGTGCCGTGGCGGATAGGACAGATACGCAGTATTTT	CSAVADRTDTQYF
13	-	TRBJ2-1	-	TRBV5-1	TGCGCCAGCAGCACTAACAGAGACAATGAGCAGTTCTTC	CASSTNRDNEQFF
13	few	TRBJ2-3	-	TRBV28	TGTGCCAGCAGTTTAATAACCACAGATACGCAGTATTTT	CASSLITTDTQYF
15	many	TRBJ2-3	-	TRBV7-3	TGTGCCAGCAGCTTAGCCGGACTGGTCACAGATACGCAGTATTTT	CASSLAGLVTDTQYF
17	-	TRBJ2-1	TRBD2	TRBV7-2	TGTGCCAGTAGCTCGCTTACCGGGACTAGAGGTTTGCATGAGCAGTTCTTC	CASSSLTGTRGLHEQFF
11	-	TRBJ2-1	-	TRBV7-2	TGTGCCAGCAGTCCTACAAGGAGGCAGTTCTTC	CASSPTRRQFF
15	-	TRBJ1-5	TRBD1	TRBV3-1	TGTGCCAGCAGCCACCAGGACAGGGGTAGTCAGCCCCAGCATTTT	CASSHQDRGSQPQHF
13	once	TRBJ1-4	-	TRBV27	TGTGCCAGCAGTTCTTTGATAATAGAAAAACTGTTTTTT	CASSSLIIEKLFF
17	-	TRBJ1-2	-	TRBV6-1	TGTGCCAGCAGCGAGCTAAGGTTTGGGGCAGGTTCCTATGGCTACACCTTC	CASSELRFGAGSYGYTF
15	once	TRBJ2-1	-	TRBV3-1	TGTGCCAGCAGCACCACGTGGGCCTCCTACAATGAGCAGTTCTTC	CASSTTWASYNEQFF
15	-	TRBJ1-2	-	TRBV12-3/TRBV12-4	TGTGCCAGCAGCCAGGCCCCAGGATTAGACTATGGCTACACCTTC	CASSQAPGLDYGYTF
14	-	TRBJ2-5	-	TRBV6-6	TGTGCCAGCCGCCTGCCGTCAGGAGGAGAGACCCAGTACTTC	CASRLPSGGETQYF
15	many	TRBJ1-2	TRBD1	TRBV7-3	TGTGCCAGCAGCTTAAACCCTATGGACAGGGCCGGCTACACCTTC	CASSLNPMDRAGYTF
16	-	TRBJ2-5	TRBD2	TRBV5-1	TGCGCCAGCAGCTTCCGTCTAGCTAGCGGGCTGGAGACCCAGTACTTC	CASSFRLASGLETQYF
15	-	TRBJ2-1	-	TRBV5-1	TGCGCCATCCAAAGAACGGTCAGCATCTACAATGAGCAGTTCTTC	CAIQRTVSIYNEQFF